This T cell receptor (beta chain) was found in a study of T cells in localized non-small cell lung cancer. The study's findings and limits: The study found T cell clonality highest in uninvolved adjacent lung, above tumor.

Germline V gene lookup returns CDR1 LNHDA and CDR2 SQIVND (reference sequence). The J segment lost 10 bases and the V segment lost 6 bases, leaving 8 bases of the junction unmatched. The CDR3 length is 14 residues. Some clones are missing from TCRdb's copy, which holds only in-frame ones; the method was immunoSEQ multiplex PCR. This table holds about 23,000 clones, about 87% found once. Worth noting for this clone: The antigen is unknown.

This receptor was obtained from a woman aged 40 to 75 with stage III lung adenocarcinoma. The sequences come from peripheral blood mononuclear cells, collected before any cancer treatment. The gene calls are TRBV19 and TRBJ1-4, with 10 bases lining up with TRBD1. The CDR3 loop reads CASSPTGGLGKLFF. The CDR3 coding sequence is TGTGCCAGTAGCCCGACAGGGGGCCTCGGAAAACTGTTTTTT.